Listed here are 14 T cell receptor beta chains from one sample, sequenced in a study of shared clonotypes between healthy human individuals. Clones were sequenced by immunoSEQ multiplex PCR, and TCRdb holds only the in-frame ones, with some missing. This sample has about 2.3 million clones; 85% to 95% occur once, and the top ten carry 0.37%. Source material: naive CD4+ T cells from PBMCs. Subset of the sample: CD45RA+ positively selected. All receptors come from a young man in good health. Some clones in this sample may be carry-over from other donors' samples.

V is TRBV4-1 and J is TRBJ2-7, with TRBD2 matching over 11 bases. V lost 1 base and J lost 4; bases outside the gene matches: 6. CDR1 is MGHRA, CDR2 YSYEKL, per germline. This CDR3 comprises 16 residues. The CDR3 reads CASSQATSGSWYEQYF. The CDR3 nucleotides read TGCGCCAGCAGCCAAGCAACTAGCGGGAGCTGGTACGAGCAGTACTTC.

The V call is TRBV5-1, the J call TRBJ2-2; TRBD2 matches 7 bases. The CDR3 is made up of 16 amino acids. J lost 4 bases, V lost 1 base, and 7 bases had no gene match. Per germline, CDR1 SGHRS and CDR2 YFSETQ. The CDR3 DNA sequence: TGCGCCAGCAGCTTGTTCGCGGGAGTAGGCACCGGGGAGCTGTTTTTT. Amino acid sequence: CASSLFAGVGTGELFF.

The chain is built from TRBV11-1 and TRBJ2-7; D might be TRBD1 or TRBD2, each matching 5 bases. This CDR3 is built from 16 residues. Looked up from germline, CDR1 is SGHAT and CDR2 is FQDESV (reference sequence). V dropped 5 bases and J dropped 5 bases, with 22 bases sitting between them. CDR3 in DNA: TGTGCCAGCAGCCCAGCCATCGGGGCTTCTCTGCACGAGCAGTACTTC. Its translation: CASSPAIGASLHEQYF.

This clone was detected once. This sequence joins TRBV11-2 and TRBJ2-5; a weak D match, TRBD2 (6 bases). V lost 2 bases and J lost 3, with 10 bases in between. The CDR3 is 14 amino acids. The germline V gene has CDR1 SGHAT and CDR2 FQNNGV. CDR3 coding DNA: TGTGCCAGCAGCTTATTATCGGGGGAAGAGACCCAGTACTTC. Its translation: CASSLLSGEETQYF.

This rearrangement joins TRBV9 to TRBJ2-2; D unclear. CDR1 and CDR2 from the germline V gene are SGDLS and YYNGEE. The CDR3 length is 16 residues. The V end lost 0 bases, the J end lost 0 bases, and 9 bases lay between the germline ends. In nucleotides, the CDR3 is TGTGCCAGCAGCGTAGGGGTCCGAGCGAACACCGGGGAGCTGTTTTTT. Translating it yields CASSVGVRANTGELFF.

This chain joins TRBV6-6 and TRBJ2-7, with 10 bases identical to TRBD1. The CDR3 length is 15 residues. The junction had 10 bases not matched to a gene; V was cut back by 6 bases and J by 5 bases. The germline CDR1 and CDR2 sequences are MNHNY and SVGAGI (reference sequence). CDR3 sequence reads: CASRLEGTGADEQYF. CDR3 sequence (DNA): TGTGCCAGCAGACTAGAGGGGACAGGGGCGGACGAGCAGTACTTC.

The chain has TRBV28 and TRBJ2-1, with a possible D match to TRBD2 (6 bases). Trimming took off 8 bases at V and 7 bases at J, with 24 bases between the two ends. The germline gives CDR1 MDHEN, CDR2 SYDVKM. This CDR3 has 16 residues. CDR3 DNA: TGTGCCAGCGGACCACCCTCCGCGGGGCGTACAAATGAGCAGTTCTTC. Protein product: CASGPPSAGRTNEQFF.

The chain links TRBV7-9 to TRBJ2-7, with TRBD1 matching 7 bases. Germline CDR1 reads SEHNR; CDR2 reads FQNEAQ (reference sequence). Germline trimming cut 5 bases from V and 7 bases from J; bases unmatched to any gene: 11. The CDR3 loop spans 14 amino acids. The DNA for the CDR3 is TGTGCCAGCAGCATAGGGACAACCAGGGGGGAGCAGTACTTC. Its protein product is CASSIGTTRGEQYF.

This chain joins TRBV29-1 and TRBJ2-2; D could derive from TRBD1 or TRBD2 (6 bases each). The CDR3 extends over 16 amino acids. The V gene's germline CDR1 is SQVTM and CDR2 ANQGSEA. V lost 4 bases, J lost 3 bases, and 18 bases lay in between. The CDR3 spells CSVAKGGQPYTGELFF. The CDR3, as DNA: TGCAGCGTTGCAAAGGGGGGACAACCTTACACCGGGGAGCTGTTTTTT.

CDR3 DNA sequence: TGCGCCAGCAGCCAAGATAGGTCGCTAGCGGGAGACAATGAGCAGTTCTTC. Protein sequence: CASSQDRSLAGDNEQFF. V is TRBV4-3 and J is TRBJ2-1; 10 bases fit TRBD2. J lost 5 bases, V lost 0 bases, and 7 bases had no gene match. Germline CDR1 is LGHNA and CDR2 is YSLEER. The CDR3 spans 17 residues.

The chain couples TRBV19 to TRBJ1-2; D unresolved. Germline V gene lookup returns CDR1 LNHDA and CDR2 SQIVND (reference sequence). With 10 bases removed from V and 8 bases from J, the gap between germline ends came to 26 bases. The CDR3 extends over 15 amino acids. CDR3 nucleotides: TGTGCCACCTTACGAAAAACCCCCGTTCCGAACGGCTACACCTTC. Translating gives CATLRKTPVPNGYTF. The entire variable domain, with the rest obtained from reference TRBV19 and TRBJ1-2, is as follows: DGGITQSPKYLFRKEGQNVTLSCEQNLNHDAMYWYRQDPGQGLRLIYYSQIVNDFQKGDIAEGYSVSREKKESFPLTVTSAQKNPTAFYLCATLRKTPVPNGYTFGSGTRLTVV.

The gene calls are TRBV9 and TRBJ1-6, with TRBD1 matching over 7 bases. This CDR3 region has 14 residues. The germline gives CDR1 SGDLS, CDR2 YYNGEE. The V segment lost 4 bases and the J segment 5 bases; nucleotides outside the gene matches: 3. The CDR3 DNA sequence: TGTGCCAGCAGCCTAACAGGGGATAATTCACCCCTCCACTTT. Protein product: CASSLTGDNSPLHF.

The rearrangement uses TRBV9 and TRBJ2-1; 7 positions agree with TRBD2. V gave up 3 bases and J gave up 2 bases; unmatched junction bases: 5. CDR1 and CDR2 (germline): SGDLS, YYNGEE. The CDR3 loop spans 15 amino acids. The CDR3 DNA sequence: TGTGCCAGCAGCGCGGAAAGCGGGACCTACAATGAGCAGTTCTTC. This gives the protein CASSAESGTYNEQFF.

The CDR3 sequence is CAWSVTGLAGGNYNEQFF. The CDR3 region has the DNA TGTGCCTGGAGTGTAACGGGGCTAGCGGGAGGGAACTACAATGAGCAGTTCTTC. This chain links TRBV30 with TRBJ2-1; the match to TRBD2 covers 12 bases. The CDR3 is 18 amino acids. Looked up from germline, CDR1 is GTSNPN and CDR2 is SVGIG (reference sequence). V shed 0 bases and J 3 bases; nucleotides not matched to a gene: 9.